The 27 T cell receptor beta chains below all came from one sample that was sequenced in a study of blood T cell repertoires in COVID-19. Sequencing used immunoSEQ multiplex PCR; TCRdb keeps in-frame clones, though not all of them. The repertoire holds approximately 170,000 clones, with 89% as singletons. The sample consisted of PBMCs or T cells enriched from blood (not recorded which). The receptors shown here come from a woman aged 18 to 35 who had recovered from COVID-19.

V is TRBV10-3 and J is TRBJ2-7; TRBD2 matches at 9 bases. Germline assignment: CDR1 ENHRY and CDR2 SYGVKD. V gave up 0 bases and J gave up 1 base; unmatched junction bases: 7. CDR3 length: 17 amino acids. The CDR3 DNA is TGTGCCATCAGTGAGTCGGCTAGCGGGATACCTTCCTACGAGCAGTACTTC. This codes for CAISESASGIPSYEQYF.

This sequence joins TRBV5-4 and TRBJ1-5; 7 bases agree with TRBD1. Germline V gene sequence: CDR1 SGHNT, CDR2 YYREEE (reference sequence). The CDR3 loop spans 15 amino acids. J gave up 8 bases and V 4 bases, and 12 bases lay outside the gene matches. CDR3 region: CASSLGGQSGEPQHF. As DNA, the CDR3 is TGTGCCAGCAGCCTCGGGGGACAGTCTGGTGAGCCCCAGCATTTT.

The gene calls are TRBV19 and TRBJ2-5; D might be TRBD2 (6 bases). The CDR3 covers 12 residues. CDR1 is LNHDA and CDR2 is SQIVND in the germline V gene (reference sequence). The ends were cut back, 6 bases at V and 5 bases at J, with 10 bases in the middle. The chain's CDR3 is CASSGSGETQYF. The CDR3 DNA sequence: TGTGCCAGTAGCGGGAGCGGTGAGACCCAGTACTTC.

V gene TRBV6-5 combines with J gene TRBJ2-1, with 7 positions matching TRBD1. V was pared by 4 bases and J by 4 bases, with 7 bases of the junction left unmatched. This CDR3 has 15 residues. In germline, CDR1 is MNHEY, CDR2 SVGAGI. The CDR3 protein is CASSSRGNEYNEQFF. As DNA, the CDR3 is TGTGCCAGCAGTTCCAGGGGGAACGAGTACAATGAGCAGTTCTTC.

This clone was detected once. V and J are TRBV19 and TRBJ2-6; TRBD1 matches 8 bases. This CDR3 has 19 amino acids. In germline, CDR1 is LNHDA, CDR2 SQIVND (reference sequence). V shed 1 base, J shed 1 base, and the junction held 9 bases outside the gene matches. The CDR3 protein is CASSIAAQGDLSGANVLTF. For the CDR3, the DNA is TGTGCCAGTAGTATAGCGGCACAGGGGGATCTGTCTGGGGCCAACGTCCTGACTTTC.

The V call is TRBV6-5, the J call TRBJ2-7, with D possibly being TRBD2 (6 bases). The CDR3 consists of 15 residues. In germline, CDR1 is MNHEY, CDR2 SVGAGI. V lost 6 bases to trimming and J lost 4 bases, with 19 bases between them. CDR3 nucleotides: TGTGCCAGCAGAAAAGGACAAGGGCTAGCGTACGAGCAGTACTTC. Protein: CASRKGQGLAYEQYF.

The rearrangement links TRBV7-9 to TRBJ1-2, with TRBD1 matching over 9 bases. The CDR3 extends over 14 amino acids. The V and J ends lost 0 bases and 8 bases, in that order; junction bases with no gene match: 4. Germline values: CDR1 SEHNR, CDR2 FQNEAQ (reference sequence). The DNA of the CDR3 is TGTGCCAGCAGCTTAGCGGGACAGGGAGTAGGCTACACCTTC. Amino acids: CASSLAGQGVGYTF.

The CDR3 loop is CASSILNRGPSYNEQFF. CDR3 sequence (DNA): TGTGCCAGTAGCATTTTAAACAGGGGACCCTCCTACAATGAGCAGTTCTTC. The chain recombines TRBV19 with TRBJ2-1; 7 bases map to TRBD1. V lost 6 bases and J lost 0; bases outside the gene matches: 11. CDR3 size: 17 residues. The germline V gene encodes CDR1 LNHDA and CDR2 SQIVND (reference sequence).

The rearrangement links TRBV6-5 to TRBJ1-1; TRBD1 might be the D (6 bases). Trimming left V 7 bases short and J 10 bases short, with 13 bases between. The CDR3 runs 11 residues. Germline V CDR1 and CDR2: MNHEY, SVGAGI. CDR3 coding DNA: TGTGCCAGCAAGATCAACAGGGCAGCTTTCTTT. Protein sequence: CASKINRAAFF.

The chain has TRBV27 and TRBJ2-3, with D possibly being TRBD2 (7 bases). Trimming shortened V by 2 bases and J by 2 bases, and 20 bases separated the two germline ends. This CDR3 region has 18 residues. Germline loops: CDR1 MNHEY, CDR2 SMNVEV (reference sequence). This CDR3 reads CASSLGPGGHLPTDTQYF. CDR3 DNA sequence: TGTGCCAGCAGTTTAGGGCCCGGGGGGCACCTACCCACAGATACGCAGTATTTT.

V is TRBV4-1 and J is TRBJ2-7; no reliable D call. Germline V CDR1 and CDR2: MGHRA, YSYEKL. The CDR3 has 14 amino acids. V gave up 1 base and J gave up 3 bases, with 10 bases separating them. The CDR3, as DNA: TGCGCCAGCAGCCAAGGTCCCCAGTTCTACGAGCAGTACTTC. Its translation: CASSQGPQFYEQYF.

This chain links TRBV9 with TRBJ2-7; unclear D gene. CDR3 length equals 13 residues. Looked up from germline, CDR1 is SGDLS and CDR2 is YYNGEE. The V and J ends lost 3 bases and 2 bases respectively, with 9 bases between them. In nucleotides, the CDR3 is TGTGCCAGCAGCGGCCGCAGTACCTACGAGCAGTACTTC. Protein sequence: CASSGRSTYEQYF.

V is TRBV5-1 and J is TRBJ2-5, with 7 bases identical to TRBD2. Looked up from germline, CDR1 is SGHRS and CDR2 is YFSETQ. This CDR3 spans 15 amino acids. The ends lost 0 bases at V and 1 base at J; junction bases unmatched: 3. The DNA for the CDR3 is TGCGCCAGCAGCTTGGATGGGAGGGCCCAAGAGACCCAGTACTTC. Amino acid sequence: CASSLDGRAQETQYF.

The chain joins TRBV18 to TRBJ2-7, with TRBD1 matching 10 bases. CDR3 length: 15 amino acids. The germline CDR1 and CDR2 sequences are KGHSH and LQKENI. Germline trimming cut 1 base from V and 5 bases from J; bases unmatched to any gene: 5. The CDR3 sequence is CASSPLGTGVDEQYF. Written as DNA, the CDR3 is TGTGCCAGCTCACCACTTGGGACAGGGGTCGACGAGCAGTACTTC.

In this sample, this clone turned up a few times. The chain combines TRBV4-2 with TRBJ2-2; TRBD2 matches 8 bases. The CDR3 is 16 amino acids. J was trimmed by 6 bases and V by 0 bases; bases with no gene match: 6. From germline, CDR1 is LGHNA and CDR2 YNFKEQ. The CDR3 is CASSQDQGRGAGELFF. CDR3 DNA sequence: TGTGCCAGCAGCCAAGATCAGGGGCGGGGGGCCGGGGAGCTGTTTTTT.

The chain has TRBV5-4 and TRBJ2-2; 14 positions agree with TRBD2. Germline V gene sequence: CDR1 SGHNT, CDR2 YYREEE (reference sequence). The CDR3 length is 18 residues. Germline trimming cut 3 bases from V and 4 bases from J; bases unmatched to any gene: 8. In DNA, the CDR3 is TGTGCCAGCAGCTCACCGGGACTAGCGGGAGTAGCCACCGGGGAGCTGTTTTTT. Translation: CASSSPGLAGVATGELFF.

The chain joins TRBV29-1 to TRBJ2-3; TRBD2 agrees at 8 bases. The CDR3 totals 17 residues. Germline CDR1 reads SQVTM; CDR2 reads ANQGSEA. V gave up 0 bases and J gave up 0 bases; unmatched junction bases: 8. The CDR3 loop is CSVEDFWPSGSTDTQYF. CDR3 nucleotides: TGCAGCGTTGAAGATTTCTGGCCTAGCGGGAGCACAGATACGCAGTATTTT.

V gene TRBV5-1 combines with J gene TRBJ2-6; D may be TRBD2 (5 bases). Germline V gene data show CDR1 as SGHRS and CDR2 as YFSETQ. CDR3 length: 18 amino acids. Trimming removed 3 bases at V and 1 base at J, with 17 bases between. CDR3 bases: TGCGCCAGCAGCTCCACCGGAGGCGTTCCATCTGGGGCCAACGTCCTGACTTTC. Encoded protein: CASSSTGGVPSGANVLTF.

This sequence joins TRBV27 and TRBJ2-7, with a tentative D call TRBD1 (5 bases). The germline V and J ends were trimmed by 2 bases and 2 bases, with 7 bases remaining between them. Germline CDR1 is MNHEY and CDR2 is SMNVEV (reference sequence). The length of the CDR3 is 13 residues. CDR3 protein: CASSLQGPYEQYF. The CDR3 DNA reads TGTGCCAGCAGTTTACAGGGTCCCTACGAGCAGTACTTC.

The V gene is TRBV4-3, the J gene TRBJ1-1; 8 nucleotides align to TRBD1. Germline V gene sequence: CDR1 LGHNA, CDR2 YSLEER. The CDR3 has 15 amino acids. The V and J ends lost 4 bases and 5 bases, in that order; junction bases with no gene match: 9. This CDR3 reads CASSRNSDRATEAFF. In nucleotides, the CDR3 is TGCGCCAGCAGCCGAAACTCGGACAGGGCAACTGAAGCTTTCTTT.

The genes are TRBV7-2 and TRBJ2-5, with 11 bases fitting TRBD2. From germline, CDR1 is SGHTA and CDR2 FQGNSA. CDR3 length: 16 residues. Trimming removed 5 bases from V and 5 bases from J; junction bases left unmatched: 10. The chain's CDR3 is CASSPGVAGGWETQYF. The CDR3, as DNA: TGTGCCAGCAGCCCCGGGGTAGCGGGAGGGTGGGAGACCCAGTACTTC.

For the CDR3, the DNA is TGTGCCAGCAGCTTGGGCCACAGGAACTCTGGGGCCAACGTCCTGACTTTC. It specifies CASSLGHRNSGANVLTF. The gene calls are TRBV5-4 and TRBJ2-6; D possibly corresponds to TRBD1 (5 bases). Germline lookup yields CDR1 SGHNT and CDR2 YYREEE (reference sequence). CDR3 length: 17 amino acids. With 0 bases removed from V and 0 bases from J, the gap between germline ends came to 10 bases.

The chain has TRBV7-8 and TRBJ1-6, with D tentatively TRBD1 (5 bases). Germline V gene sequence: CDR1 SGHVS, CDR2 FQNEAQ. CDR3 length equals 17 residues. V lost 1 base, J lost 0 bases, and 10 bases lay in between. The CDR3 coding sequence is TGTGCCAGCAGCTTAGGACAGTCTAGCTCCTATAATTCACCCCTCCACTTT. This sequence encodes CASSLGQSSSYNSPLHF. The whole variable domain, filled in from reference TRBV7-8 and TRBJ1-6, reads GAGVSQSPRYKVAKRGQDVALRCDPISGHVSLFWYQQALGQGPEFLTYFQNEAQLDKSGLPSDRFFAERPEGSVSTLKIQRTQQEDSAVYLCASSLGQSSSYNSPLHFGNGTRLTVT.

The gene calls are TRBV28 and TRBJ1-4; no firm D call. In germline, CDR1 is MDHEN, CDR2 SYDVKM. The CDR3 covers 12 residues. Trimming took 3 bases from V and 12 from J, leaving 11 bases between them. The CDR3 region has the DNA TGTGCCAGCAGTTTTTTTGGAGGTGAACTGTTTTTT. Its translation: CASSFFGGELFF.

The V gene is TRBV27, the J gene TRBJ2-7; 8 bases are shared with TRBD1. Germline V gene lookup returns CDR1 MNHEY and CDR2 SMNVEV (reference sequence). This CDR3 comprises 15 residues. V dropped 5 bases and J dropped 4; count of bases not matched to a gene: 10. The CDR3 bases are TGTGCCAGCAGTAAGGCTCTGACAGGGGCATACGAGCAGTACTTC. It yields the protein CASSKALTGAYEQYF.

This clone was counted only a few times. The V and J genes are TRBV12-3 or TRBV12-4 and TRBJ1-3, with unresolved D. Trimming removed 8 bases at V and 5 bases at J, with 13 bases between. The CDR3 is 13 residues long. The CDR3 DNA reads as TGTGCCAGCGGCGGGAATTCACGAAACACCATATATTTT. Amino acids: CASGGNSRNTIYF.

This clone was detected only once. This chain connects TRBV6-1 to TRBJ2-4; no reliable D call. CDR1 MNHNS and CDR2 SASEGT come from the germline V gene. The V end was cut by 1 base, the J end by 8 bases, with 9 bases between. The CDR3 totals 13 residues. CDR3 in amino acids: CASSEGSADIQYF. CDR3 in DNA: TGTGCCAGCAGTGAAGGGAGCGCTGACATTCAGTACTTC.